The 18 T cell receptor beta chains given below trace back to one sample, sequenced in a study of cytomegalovirus exposure and HLA in healthy donors. The PCR ran on 60 Vbeta and 13 Jbeta primers. Profiled with immunoSEQ multiplex PCR; TCRdb holds only in-frame clones, not every one. The sample has about 35,000 clones; more than 65% are singletons. The sample taken for sequencing was PBMCs. These TCRs come from a woman younger than 30 in good health and CMV-seronegative.

V and J are TRBV27 and TRBJ2-1; 14 bases align to TRBD2. CDR1 MNHEY and CDR2 SMNVEV come from the germline V gene (reference sequence). After removal of 0 bases from V and 8 bases from J, the junction contained 3 bases not matched to a gene. The CDR3 runs to 16 residues. This CDR3 is CASSLSGTSGSYEQFF. DNA for the CDR3: TGTGCCAGCAGTTTATCAGGGACTAGCGGGAGCTATGAGCAGTTCTTC.

V is TRBV4-3 and J is TRBJ2-5, with D possibly matching TRBD1 (5 bases). The DNA end is a closer match to TRBJ2-7, so the J assignment may be wrong. CDR1 is LGHNA, CDR2 YSLEER, per germline. The CDR3 loop spans 15 amino acids. The CDR3 bases are TGCGCCAGCAGCCAAGAAGGGGCAAACTCCTACGAGCAGTACTTC. This codes for CASSQEGANSYEQYF.

V gene TRBV7-2 combines with J gene TRBJ1-6; perhaps TRBD1 as D (6 bases). Trimming took 2 bases from V and 5 from J, leaving 13 bases between them. The germline CDR1 and CDR2 sequences are SGHTA and FQGNSA. CDR3 length: 16 residues. This CDR3 reads CASSLNSPGDNSPLHF. In DNA, the CDR3 is TGTGCCAGCAGCTTAAATTCCCCAGGGGATAATTCACCCCTCCACTTT.

CDR3 nucleotide sequence: TGTGCCAGCAGCGGGACCACTAGCGGAACCTACAATGAGCAGTTCTTC. Translation gives CASSGTTSGTYNEQFF. The chain has TRBV5-4 and TRBJ2-1, with 8 bases that match TRBD2. The V gene's germline CDR1 is SGHNT and CDR2 YYREEE (reference sequence). The CDR3 spans 16 residues. Germline trimming cut 4 bases from V and 2 bases from J; bases unmatched to any gene: 8.

This sequence joins TRBV7-3 and TRBJ2-1; D unclear. The germline V gene has CDR1 SGHTA and CDR2 FQGTGA. The CDR3 contains 14 residues. V was pared by 5 bases and J by 2 bases, with 10 bases between. The CDR3 coding sequence is TGTGCCAGCAGCCCCGAGGTAACCTACAATGAGCAGTTCTTC. It is translated as CASSPEVTYNEQFF.

The V and J genes are TRBV6-5 and TRBJ1-2; a possible D gene is TRBD1 (5 bases). V was cut by 0 bases and J by 1 base, with 12 bases left in between. CDR1 is MNHEY and CDR2 is SVGAGI in the germline V gene. CDR3 length: 16 amino acids. Here the CDR3 DNA reads TGTGCCAGCAGTTACTCGACGGGGAGGGGTAACTATGGCTACACCTTC. It encodes CASSYSTGRGNYGYTF.

The chain has TRBV7-2 and TRBJ1-2, with 8 bases identical to TRBD1. The CDR3 loop spans 13 amino acids. V lost 4 bases, J lost 3 bases, and 1 base stayed unmatched. CDR1 is SGHTA, CDR2 FQGNSA, per germline. CDR3 DNA sequence: TGTGCCAGCAGCTCACAGGGGGACTATGGCTACACCTTC. The encoded protein is CASSSQGDYGYTF. The variable domain in full, with the rest retrieved from reference TRBV7-2 and TRBJ1-2, is GAGVSQSPSNKVTEKGKDVELRCDPISGHTALYWYRQSLGQGLEFLIYFQGNSAPDKSGLPSDRFSAERTGGSVSTLTIQRTQQEDSAVYLCASSSQGDYGYTFGSGTRLTVV.

This rearrangement joins TRBV6-1 to TRBJ1-1, with 7 bases matching TRBD1. CDR1 and CDR2 (germline): MNHNS, SASEGT. The CDR3 spans 15 residues. V shed 2 bases and J 5 bases; nucleotides not matched to a gene: 8. CDR3 DNA: TGTGCCAGCAGTGAACCCCACGGGACAGCAACTGAAGCTTTCTTT. Translated, it gives CASSEPHGTATEAFF.

CDR3 amino acids: CASSSGEQFF. The CDR3 nucleotides read TGTGCCAGCAGCTCCGGTGAGCAGTTCTTC. The rearrangement links TRBV13 to TRBJ2-1, with D hard to call. The germline V and J ends were trimmed by 4 bases and 9 bases, with 4 bases remaining between them. This CDR3 region has 10 residues. Germline assignment: CDR1 PRHDT and CDR2 FYEKMQ (reference sequence). Variable domain in full (rest from reference TRBV13 and TRBJ2-1): AAGVIQSPRHLIKEKRETATLKCYPIPRHDTVYWYQQGPGQDPQFLISFYEKMQSDKGSIPDRFSAQQFSDYHSELNMSSLELGDSALYFCASSSGEQFFGPGTRLTVL.

As to this clone: Germline is not matched at one junction end, which may reflect a read error. This chain uses TRBV9 with TRBJ1-2; a weak D match, TRBD1 (5 bases). CDR1 is SGDLS and CDR2 is YYNGEE in the germline V gene. This CDR3 contains 13 residues. The CDR3 loop is CASSVEGVYGYPF. The CDR3 DNA follows: TGTGCCAGCAGCGTAGAAGGGGTCTATGGCTACCCCTTC.

V gene TRBV5-1 combines with J gene TRBJ1-3, with 7 positions matching TRBD1. This CDR3 comprises 16 residues. Germline lookup yields CDR1 SGHRS and CDR2 YFSETQ. Losses at the gene ends were 3 bases for V and 2 bases for J; bases not matched to a gene: 8. Here the CDR3 reads CASSWGTTGPGNTIYF. For the CDR3, the DNA is TGCGCCAGCAGCTGGGGGACGACAGGGCCTGGAAACACCATATATTTT.

J is TRBJ2-3 and V is TRBV5-6; the D gene is possibly TRBD2 (5 bases). V was cut by 0 bases and J by 4 bases, with 15 bases left in between. This CDR3 is 16 amino acids long. Germline loops: CDR1 SGHDT, CDR2 YYEEEE. The CDR3 here is CASSLVSARAADTQYF. The DNA of the CDR3 is TGTGCCAGCAGCTTGGTAAGTGCCAGAGCGGCAGATACGCAGTATTTT. The full variable domain, its missing parts supplied by reference TRBV5-6 and TRBJ2-3, is DAGVTQSPTHLIKTRGQQVTLRCSPKSGHDTVSWYQQALGQGPQFIFQYYEEEERQRGNFPDRFSGHQFPNYSSELNVNALLLGDSALYLCASSLVSARAADTQYFGPGTRLTVL.

The rearrangement links TRBV4-2 to TRBJ1-2; TRBD1 matches 9 bases. Trimming at V came to 4 bases and at J to 5 bases, leaving 8 bases not matched to a gene. There are 15 residues in the CDR3. The germline CDR1 and CDR2 sequences are LGHNA and YNFKEQ. CDR3 sequence (DNA): TGTGCCAGCAGCCTACAGGGGGCTTTTGTTTATGGCTACACCTTC. It translates to CASSLQGAFVYGYTF.

The chain links TRBV6-1 to TRBJ2-7, with D tentatively TRBD1 (5 bases). Germline-derived CDR1 and CDR2 are MNHNS and SASEGT. CDR3 size: 12 residues. V lost 6 bases and J 6 bases, leaving 12 bases between the germline ends. The CDR3: CASRNQGCEQYF. The CDR3 bases are TGTGCCAGCAGAAACCAGGGTTGCGAGCAGTACTTC.

The chain recombines TRBV7-2 with TRBJ1-2; the D is unclear. Germline V gives CDR1 SGHTA, CDR2 FQGNSA. The CDR3 length is 13 residues. V shed 4 bases and J shed 2 bases, with 8 bases lying between them. The CDR3 bases are TGTGCCAGCAGCTCGCCCCAGAACTATGGCTACACCTTC. It is translated as CASSSPQNYGYTF.

The chain recombines TRBV18 with TRBJ1-1; D uncertain. The length of the CDR3 is 14 residues. With 3 bases removed from V and 1 base from J, the gap between germline ends came to 9 bases. Germline V gene lookup returns CDR1 KGHSH and CDR2 LQKENI. CDR3 nucleotides: TGTGCCAGCTCACCGTCAGAGGGGAACACTGAAGCTTTCTTT. It is translated as CASSPSEGNTEAFF.

The table lists this clone with a few counts. This chain connects TRBV5-6 to TRBJ2-1, with 9 bases fitting TRBD1. The V gene's germline CDR1 is SGHDT and CDR2 YYEEEE. Losses at the gene ends were 7 bases for V and 7 bases for J; bases not matched to a gene: 12. CDR3 size: 15 residues. The CDR3 loop is CASLGGTGPFNEQFF. DNA for the CDR3: TGTGCCAGCCTTGGCGGGACAGGGCCCTTTAATGAGCAGTTCTTC.

The rearrangement links TRBV11-2 to TRBJ1-1; tentatively, D is TRBD1 (6 bases). V lost 5 bases to trimming and J lost 0 bases, with 13 bases between them. Germline assignment: CDR1 SGHAT and CDR2 FQNNGV. The CDR3 runs 15 residues. CDR3 in DNA: TGTGCCAGCAGCCCCTGGGGGCCCTTGAACACTGAAGCTTTCTTT. Protein sequence: CASSPWGPLNTEAFF.